This TCR beta chain was documented in a study of blood T cell repertoires in COVID-19. V was clipped by 1 base and J by 3 bases, with 16 bases between them. The CDR3 sequence is 16 residues long. Looked up from germline, CDR1 is LGHDT and CDR2 is YNNKEL (reference sequence). Only in-frame clones appear in the TCRdb table, and some are missing; sequencing was by immunoSEQ multiplex PCR. The data show roughly 29,000 clones, with roughly 83% seen just once and 8.5% to 10% held by the top ten. The chain links TRBV3-1 (or the pseudogene TRBV3-2) to TRBJ2-7; TRBD1 might be the D (6 bases). Sequencing was carried out using peripheral blood. The clonotype was recovered from a man older than 75 with active COVID-19. CDR3 loop: CASSQGAMGQNYEQYF. In DNA, the CDR3 is TGTGCCAGCAGCCAAGGTGCAATGGGACAAAACTACGAGCAGTACTTC.